Listed below are T cell receptor beta chains from one sample, sequenced in a study of T cell responses to AZD1222 COVID-19 vaccine. Repertoires were generated with immunoSEQ multiplex PCR, while TCRdb's copy carries only in-frame clones and drops some. The sample shows about 57,000 clones, approximately 84% of them seen only once. The sequenced sample was peripheral blood, obtained on day 0 of AZD1222 vaccination. The receptors shown here come from an adult in good health. CDR3s include the opening cysteine and the closing phenylalanine or tryptophan. A D gene is named only where the DNA matches it firmly. Clone size is not always given. Where it is, it says once, few, many or a class for expanded clones.

v_call	clone_size	d_call	j_call	cdr3_aa	cdr3_nt
TRBV5-6	.	.	TRBJ2-7	CASSLVRGPSYEQYF	TGTGCCAGCTCCCTCGTTAGGGGCCCCTCCTACGAGCAGTACTTC
TRBV12-3/TRBV12-4	once	.	TRBJ2-2	CASSLRETGELFF	TGTGCCAGCAGTCTCAGGGAGACCGGGGAGCTGTTTTTT
TRBV6-4	.	.	TRBJ2-5	CASSTRTPRWRETQYF	TGTGCCAGCAGTACCCGGACCCCGCGGTGGAGAGAGACCCAGTACTTC
TRBV7-9	.	TRBD1	TRBJ2-2	CASSLGNRGGGELFF	TGTGCCAGCAGCTTAGGAAACAGGGGTGGCGGGGAGCTGTTTTTT
TRBV6-2/TRBV6-3	.	.	TRBJ1-4	CASSYASPVNEKLFF	TGTGCCAGCAGTTACGCGAGCCCTGTTAATGAAAAACTGTTTTTT
TRBV24-1	once	TRBD1	TRBJ1-2	CATSDTTGNGYTF	TGTGCCACCAGTGACACGACAGGGAATGGCTACACCTTC
TRBV7-9	.	TRBD2	TRBJ2-3	CASSLLAGVGGTDTQYF	TGTGCCAGCAGCTTACTAGCGGGAGTGGGGGGCACAGATACGCAGTATTTT
TRBV6-5	.	.	TRBJ2-1	CASSREVYNEQFF	TGTGCCAGCAGTAGGGAAGTATACAATGAGCAGTTCTTC
TRBV28	.	TRBD1	TRBJ2-7	CASRTGTVNEQYF	TGTGCCAGCAGGACTGGGACAGTCAACGAGCAGTACTTC
TRBV27	.	.	TRBJ2-7	CASSFRGGGWTGQGDYEQYF	TGTGCCAGCAGTTTCCGAGGTGGGGGGTGGACCGGGCAGGGGGACTACGAGCAGTACTTC
TRBV3-1/TRBV3-2	.	TRBD1	TRBJ2-7	CASSQARDRGHEQYF	TGTGCCAGCAGCCAAGCCCGGGACAGGGGCCACGAGCAGTACTTC
TRBV6-5	.	.	TRBJ2-1	CASSDSHGSYNEQFF	TGTGCCAGCAGTGACTCTCATGGCTCCTACAATGAGCAGTTCTTC
TRBV6-5	.	.	TRBJ2-2	CASRRGAGELFF	TGTGCCAGCAGAAGAGGCGCCGGGGAGCTGTTTTTT
TRBV6-5	.	.	TRBJ1-5	CASSRDVGNQPQHF	TGTGCCAGCAGCCGGGACGTAGGCAATCAGCCCCAGCATTTT
TRBV4-1	.	TRBD1	TRBJ2-7	CASSLPGTGYEQYF	TGCGCCAGCAGCTTACCCGGGACAGGCTACGAGCAGTACTTC
TRBV28	.	TRBD1	TRBJ1-6	CASSLLGTGTGGSPLHF	TGTGCCAGCAGTTTACTCGGGACAGGGACGGGTGGATCACCCCTCCACTTT
TRBV2	.	.	TRBJ2-7	CASSETAVTSSYEQYF	TGTGCCAGCAGTGAGACCGCAGTGACTAGCTCCTACGAGCAGTACTTC
TRBV7-8	.	TRBD1	TRBJ2-7	CASRPGTGSIEQYF	TGTGCCAGCAGGCCCGGGACAGGGTCCATCGAGCAGTACTTC
TRBV28	.	.	TRBJ1-2	CASSEVTGKAYGYTF	TGTGCCAGCAGTGAGGTAACAGGGAAAGCCTATGGCTACACCTTC
TRBV7-6	few	TRBD1	TRBJ1-4	CASSLAAGGGGEKLFF	TGTGCCAGCAGCTTAGCGGCAGGGGGCGGTGGCGAAAAACTGTTTTTT
TRBV29-1	.	.	TRBJ2-2	CSVADSVDGELFF	TGCAGCGTTGCTGATAGCGTCGACGGGGAGCTGTTTTTT
TRBV7-2	once	.	TRBJ2-7	CASSRDSRSYEQYF	TGTGCCAGCAGCCGGGACTCCCGCTCCTACGAGCAGTACTTC
TRBV3-1/TRBV3-2	.	.	TRBJ2-5	CASSQVFSGHQETQYF	TGTGCCAGCAGCCAAGTTTTTTCAGGACACCAAGAGACCCAGTACTTC
TRBV9	.	TRBD2	TRBJ2-3	CASSVGNSGRYTDTQYF	TGTGCCAGCAGCGTAGGAAATAGCGGGAGGTACACAGATACGCAGTATTTT